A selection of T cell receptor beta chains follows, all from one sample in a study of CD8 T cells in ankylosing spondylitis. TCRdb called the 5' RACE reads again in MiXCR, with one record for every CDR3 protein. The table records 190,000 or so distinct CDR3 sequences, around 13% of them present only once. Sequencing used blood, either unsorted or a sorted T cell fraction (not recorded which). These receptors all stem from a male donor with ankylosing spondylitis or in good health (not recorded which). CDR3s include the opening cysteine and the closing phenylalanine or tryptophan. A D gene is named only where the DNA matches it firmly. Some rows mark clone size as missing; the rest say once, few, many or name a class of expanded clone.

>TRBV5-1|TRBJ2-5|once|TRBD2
TGCGCCAGCAGTAGCGGGGTTTTCCAAGAGACCCAGTACTTC
CASSSGVFQETQYF
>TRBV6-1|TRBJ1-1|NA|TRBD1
TGTGCCAGCTGGGACAGCTACACTGAAGCTTTCTTT
CASWDSYTEAFF
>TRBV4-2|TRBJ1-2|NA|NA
TGTGCCAGCAGCCAGAACAGGGTTAACTATGGCTACACCTTC
CASSQNRVNYGYTF
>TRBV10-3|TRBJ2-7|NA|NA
TGTGCCATCAGTGGTAAAATCGACAGCCCCTACGAGCAGTACTTC
CAISGKIDSPYEQYF
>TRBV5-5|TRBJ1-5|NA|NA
TGTGCCAGCAGCTTGAACCCCGTGCAGCCCCAGCATTTT
CASSLNPVQPQHF
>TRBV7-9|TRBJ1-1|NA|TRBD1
TGTGCCAGCAGCTTTGAACAGGGGATGAACACTGAAGCTTTCTTT
CASSFEQGMNTEAFF
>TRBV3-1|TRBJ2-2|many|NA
TGTGCCAGCAGCCAAGATGCGGGCCATAACACCGGGGAGCTGTTTTTT
CASSQDAGHNTGELFF
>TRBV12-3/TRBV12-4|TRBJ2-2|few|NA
TGTGCCAGCAGTTTCGAGGGCAGCCCCACCGGGGAGCTGTTTTTT
CASSFEGSPTGELFF
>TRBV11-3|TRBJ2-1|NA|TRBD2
TGTGCCAGCAGCCCCCTAGGGGGGACTAGCCTCAATGAGCAGTTCTTC
CASSPLGGTSLNEQFF
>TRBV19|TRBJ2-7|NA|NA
TGTGCCAGTAGTATAGGTGCAGCCTACGAGCAGTACTTC
CASSIGAAYEQYF
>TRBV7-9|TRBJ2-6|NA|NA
TGTGCCAGCAGCCCCGTTGTGAAGGCTGGGGCCAACGTCCTGACTTTC
CASSPVVKAGANVLTF
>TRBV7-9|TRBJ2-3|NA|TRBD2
TGTGCCAGCAGCTTAGCGCCAAGGGCTAGCGGTGTTATTACGCAGTATTTT
CASSLAPRASGVITQYF
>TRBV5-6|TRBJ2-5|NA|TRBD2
TGTGCCAGCAGCTTGGCGGGGGGGGTACAAGAGACCCAGTACTTC
CASSLAGGVQETQYF
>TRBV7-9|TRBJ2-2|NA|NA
TGTGCCAGCAGCGCCCGGGGGTCCAACACCGGGGAGCTGTTTTTT
CASSARGSNTGELFF
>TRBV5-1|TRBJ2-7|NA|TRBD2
TGCGCCAGCAGCCCGGGGCCGACCCTGGACGAAACGGGTAGCGGGGCTATTCTCGGCGAGCAGTACTTC
CASSPGPTLDETGSGAILGEQYF
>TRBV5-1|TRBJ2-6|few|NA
TGCGCCAGCAGCTTGGCGGCAGCCTTATACTCTGGGGCCAACGTCCTGACTTTC
CASSLAAALYSGANVLTF
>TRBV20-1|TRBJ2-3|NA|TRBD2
TGCTGTGCTAGAGATCATCAGCGGGGGCCCACAGATACGCAGTATTTT
CCARDHQRGPTDTQYF
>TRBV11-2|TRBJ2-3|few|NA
TGTGCCAGCAGCTTAGCTCTAGCGAGCACAGATACGCAGTATTTT
CASSLALASTDTQYF
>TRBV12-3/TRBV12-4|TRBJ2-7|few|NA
TGTGCCAGCAGGAAGCGGGCCTACGAGCAGTACTTC
CASRKRAYEQYF
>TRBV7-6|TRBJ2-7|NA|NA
TGTGCCAGCAGCTTAGGGGGGGCAATCGACGAGCAGTACTTC
CASSLGGAIDEQYF
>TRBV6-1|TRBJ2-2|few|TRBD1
TGTGCCAGCAGTCGAGCTGGGACAGGGGACGGCACCGGGGAGCTGTTTTTT
CASSRAGTGDGTGELFF
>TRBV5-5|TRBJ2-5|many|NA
TGTGCCAGCAGGTACATCCTCACAGGGAAAGAGACCCAGTACTTC
CASRYILTGKETQYF
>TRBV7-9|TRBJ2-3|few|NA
TGTGCCAGCAGCCCCCGGGACATCTCAGATACGCAGTATTTT
CASSPRDISDTQYF
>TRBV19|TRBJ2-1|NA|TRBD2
TGTGCCAGTAGTACGGGAGGGGACTACAATGAGCAGTTCTTC
CASSTGGDYNEQFF
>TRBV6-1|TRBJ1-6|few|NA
TGTGCCAGTCGGGATTCCTATAATTCACCCCTCCACTTT
CASRDSYNSPLHF
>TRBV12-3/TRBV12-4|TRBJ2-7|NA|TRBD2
TGTGCCAGCAGCCTTTCCGGGACTAGTGGCGAGCAGTACTTC
CASSLSGTSGEQYF
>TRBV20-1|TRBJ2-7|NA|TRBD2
TGCAGTGCTAGAGCCCCGACTAGCGGGAGCTACGAGCAGTACTTC
CSARAPTSGSYEQYF
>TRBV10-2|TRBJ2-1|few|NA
TGCGCCAGCAACCACTGGGGGCATGAGCAGTTCTTC
CASNHWGHEQFF
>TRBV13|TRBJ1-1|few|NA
TGTGCCAGCATCTGGTCGGGGGGCGGAACTGAAGCTTTCTTT
CASIWSGGGTEAFF
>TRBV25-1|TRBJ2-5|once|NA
TGTGCCAGCAGTGAATATTTACAGGCCCAAGAGACCCAGTACTTC
CASSEYLQAQETQYF
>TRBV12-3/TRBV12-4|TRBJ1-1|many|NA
TGTGCCAGCAGTTTACCTCCGGGGGGCACTGAAGCTTTCTTT
CASSLPPGGTEAFF
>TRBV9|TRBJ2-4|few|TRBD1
TGTGCCAGCAGCGCGACAGGGGGCGGAGGTAAAAACATTCAGTACTTC
CASSATGGGGKNIQYF
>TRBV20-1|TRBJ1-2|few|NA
TGCAGTGCCCAGGCCTATGGCTACACCTTC
CSAQAYGYTF
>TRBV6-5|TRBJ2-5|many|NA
TGTGCCAGCAGTTACTCGTCGGGAGAGACCCAGTACTTC
CASSYSSGETQYF
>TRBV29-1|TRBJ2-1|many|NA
TGCAGCGTTGAAAGGGACAATGAGCAGTTCTTC
CSVERDNEQFF
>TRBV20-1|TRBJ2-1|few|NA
TGCAGTGCTGGGCACAGTCGAGACTCCTACAATGAGCAGTTCTTC
CSAGHSRDSYNEQFF
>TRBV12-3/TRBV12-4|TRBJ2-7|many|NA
TGTGCCAGCAGTTCCGGGCGGATGACCTACGAGCAGTACTTC
CASSSGRMTYEQYF
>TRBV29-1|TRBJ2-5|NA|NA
TGCAGCGTTGAAGATCCGGGCCCAGGGGAGACCCAGTACTTC
CSVEDPGPGETQYF
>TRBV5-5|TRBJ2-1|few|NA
TGTGCCAGCAGCTTGAGTCTCCAAGGCAATGAGCAGTTCTTC
CASSLSLQGNEQFF
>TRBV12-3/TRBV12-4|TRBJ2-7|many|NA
TGTGCCAGCAGTTTCGGCCACTCCTACGAGCAGTACTTC
CASSFGHSYEQYF
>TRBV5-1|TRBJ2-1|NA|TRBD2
TGCGCCAGCAGCTGGGTTCTAGCGGGAGCCTACAATGAGCAGTTCTTC
CASSWVLAGAYNEQFF
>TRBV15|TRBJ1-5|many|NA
TGTGCCACCAGCAGAGTACCCGATTTCGCCCAGGGGCATGATCAGCCCCAGCATTTT
CATSRVPDFAQGHDQPQHF
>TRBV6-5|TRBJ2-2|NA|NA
TGTGCCAGCAGCTATTACCGGGTTAACACCGGGGAGCTGTTTTTT
CASSYYRVNTGELFF
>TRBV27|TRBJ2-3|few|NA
TGTGCCAGCAGTTTATATAACTCCGGGGGCTGGGACACAGATACGCAGTATTTT
CASSLYNSGGWDTDTQYF